These T cell receptor beta chains were read from a single sample in a study of T-cell memory formation after mild COVID-19. Using its own MiXCR run on the 5' RACE reads, TCRdb lists one record per CDR3 protein. Altogether approximately 490,000 distinct CDR3 sequences are present, over 20% being singletons, with the ten largest covering approximately 12%. Sequencing input: PBMCs or a T cell subset sorted from them (not recorded which). Every receptor here comes from an adult woman who had mild COVID-19 (a few samples of this study predate the infection). Cell type and time point are not known. The CDR3 runs from the conserved cysteine through the conserved F or W. A D gene is named only where the DNA matches it firmly. A clone size is listed for some rows: how often the clone was seen (once, few, many), or a class if it is expanded.

size: -
length: 15
J: TRBJ1-1
V: TRBV5-1
D: -
CDR3: CASSLVGEGVTEAFF
DNA: TGCGCCAGCAGCTTGGTTGGGGAAGGTGTCACTGAAGCTTTCTTT

size: -
length: 16
J: TRBJ1-2
V: TRBV18
D: -
CDR3: CASSPTRVGELVGYTF
DNA: TGTGCCAGCTCACCAACGAGGGTCGGAGAATTAGTAGGCTACACCTTC

size: few
length: 15
J: TRBJ2-3
V: TRBV20-1
D: -
CDR3: CSAPRDFWGTDTQYF
DNA: TGCAGTGCTCCCCGGGACTTCTGGGGGACAGATACGCAGTATTTT

size: -
length: 15
J: TRBJ2-7
V: TRBV12-3/TRBV12-4
D: TRBD1
CDR3: CASSRQGLRSYEQYF
DNA: TGTGCCAGCAGTAGACAGGGGTTACGCTCCTACGAGCAGTACTTC

size: few
length: 13
J: TRBJ2-3
V: TRBV4-1
D: -
CDR3: CASSTPRTDTQYF
DNA: TGCGCCAGCAGCACCCCTAGGACAGATACGCAGTATTTT

size: -
length: 17
J: TRBJ2-2
V: TRBV4-3
D: -
CDR3: CASSQTSLGPNTGELFF
DNA: TGCGCCAGCAGCCAGACTTCACTAGGGCCGAACACCGGGGAGCTGTTTTTT

size: few
length: 16
J: TRBJ2-1
V: TRBV9
D: -
CDR3: CASGPGQGYSYNEQFF
DNA: TGTGCCAGCGGCCCCGGGCAGGGATACTCCTACAATGAGCAGTTCTTC

size: few
length: 12
J: TRBJ2-7
V: TRBV6-2/TRBV6-3
D: -
CDR3: CASSYRSYEQYF
DNA: TGTGCCAGCAGCTACCGCTCCTACGAGCAGTACTTC

size: -
length: 15
J: TRBJ2-3
V: TRBV7-3
D: TRBD2
CDR3: CASSFSGESTDTQYF
DNA: TGTGCCAGCAGCTTTAGCGGGGAAAGCACAGATACGCAGTATTTT

size: few
length: 16
J: TRBJ2-1
V: TRBV5-6
D: TRBD2
CDR3: CASSLALRTSGRQQFF
DNA: TGTGCCAGCAGCTTGGCTTTAAGGACTAGCGGGAGGCAGCAGTTCTTC

size: few
length: 16
J: TRBJ2-2
V: TRBV7-9
D: -
CDR3: CASSRVRGGNTGELFF
DNA: TGTGCCAGCAGTCGAGTACGAGGGGGGAACACCGGGGAGCTGTTTTTT

size: few
length: 13
J: TRBJ2-7
V: TRBV2
D: -
CDR3: CASRTDSTYEQYF
DNA: TGTGCCAGTCGGACGGACTCCACCTACGAGCAGTACTTC

size: few
length: 13
J: TRBJ2-5
V: TRBV7-3
D: -
CDR3: CASSRYEGQTQYF
DNA: TGTGCCAGCAGCCGTTATGAGGGTCAGACCCAGTACTTC

size: few
length: 15
J: TRBJ2-7
V: TRBV7-2
D: -
CDR3: CASSFTAGGGYEQYF
DNA: TGTGCCAGCAGCTTTACTGCGGGCGGAGGCTACGAGCAGTACTTC

size: -
length: 13
J: TRBJ2-1
V: TRBV5-5
D: -
CDR3: CASSLSGPNEQFF
DNA: TGTGCCAGCAGCTTGTCGGGTCCGAATGAGCAGTTCTTC

size: -
length: 14
J: TRBJ2-3
V: TRBV7-9
D: TRBD2
CDR3: CASSRGLDVDTQYF
DNA: TGTGCCAGCAGCCGAGGACTAGATGTGGATACGCAGTATTTT

size: few
length: 14
J: TRBJ1-1
V: TRBV14
D: -
CDR3: CASSHPGSGTEAFF
DNA: TGTGCCAGCAGCCACCCCGGGAGCGGGACTGAAGCTTTCTTT

size: -
length: 14
J: TRBJ2-7
V: TRBV7-6
D: TRBD1
CDR3: CASSWDRETYEQYF
DNA: TGTGCCAGCAGCTGGGACAGGGAGACATACGAGCAGTACTTC

size: few
length: 15
J: TRBJ1-6
V: TRBV12-3/TRBV12-4
D: -
CDR3: CASRGHLSYNSPLHF
DNA: TGTGCCAGCAGGGGACATCTCTCCTACAATTCACCCCTCCACTTT

size: -
length: 16
J: TRBJ2-1
V: TRBV11-3
D: TRBD2
CDR3: CASSPLAGEGYNEQFF
DNA: TGTGCCAGCAGCCCACTAGCGGGGGAAGGCTACAATGAGCAGTTCTTC

size: -
length: 14
J: TRBJ1-2
V: TRBV12-3/TRBV12-4
D: -
CDR3: CASSHTGQTYGYTF
DNA: TGTGCCAGCAGTCACACTGGACAGACCTATGGCTACACCTTC

size: -
length: 13
J: TRBJ2-7
V: TRBV29-1
D: -
CDR3: CSVGLRTRYEQYF
DNA: TGCAGCGTTGGTTTGAGGACTCGTTACGAGCAGTACTTC

size: few
length: 14
J: TRBJ2-7
V: TRBV27
D: -
CDR3: CASSSLRSSVEQYF
DNA: TGTGCCAGCAGTTCTCTTAGAAGTTCGGTCGAGCAGTACTTC

size: -
length: 13
J: TRBJ2-2
V: TRBV2
D: -
CDR3: CASRTGATGELFF
DNA: TGTGCCAGCAGGACGGGGGCCACCGGGGAGCTGTTTTTT

size: few
length: 16
J: TRBJ2-1
V: TRBV7-8
D: TRBD2
CDR3: CASGLMGGPGVDEQFF
DNA: TGTGCCAGCGGCCTGATGGGAGGGCCAGGAGTCGATGAGCAGTTCTTC

size: -
length: 15
J: TRBJ1-1
V: TRBV15
D: -
CDR3: CATSRDWQLNTEAFF
DNA: TGTGCCACCAGCAGAGATTGGCAGCTGAACACTGAAGCTTTCTTT

size: once
length: 16
J: TRBJ2-6
V: TRBV5-1
D: -
CDR3: CASSYGHRSWANVLTF
DNA: TGCGCCAGCAGCTATGGACATCGCTCTTGGGCCAACGTCCTGACTTTC

size: -
length: 16
J: TRBJ2-5
V: TRBV20-1
D: TRBD2
CDR3: CSARVGSWREYGTQYF
DNA: TGCAGTGCTAGAGTGGGGAGCTGGCGGGAGTATGGGACCCAGTACTTC

size: -
length: 13
J: TRBJ2-1
V: TRBV12-3/TRBV12-4
D: TRBD2
CDR3: CASSPTGGVGQFF
DNA: TGTGCCAGCTCCCCAACGGGGGGAGTCGGTCAGTTCTTC

size: many
length: 17
J: TRBJ2-2
V: TRBV5-1
D: TRBD2
CDR3: CASSTALAGGSTGELFF
DNA: TGCGCCAGCAGCACCGCACTAGCGGGAGGGAGCACCGGGGAGCTGTTTTTT

size: few
length: 15
J: TRBJ1-3
V: TRBV4-1
D: -
CDR3: CASSPTGPSGNTIYF
DNA: TGCGCCAGCAGCCCCACAGGGCCCTCTGGAAACACCATATATTTT

size: many
length: 13
J: TRBJ1-5
V: TRBV20-1
D: -
CDR3: CSASLGSNQPQHF
DNA: TGCAGTGCTTCCCTCGGCAGCAATCAGCCCCAGCATTTT

size: once
length: 14
J: TRBJ1-6
V: TRBV7-8
D: TRBD1
CDR3: CASSTGTGYSPLHF
DNA: TGTGCCAGCAGCACCGGGACAGGGTATTCACCCCTCCACTTT

size: few
length: 15
J: TRBJ1-2
V: TRBV6-2/TRBV6-3
D: -
CDR3: CASRVGLHLNYGYTF
DNA: TGTGCCAGCAGAGTGGGACTCCACCTTAACTATGGCTACACCTTC

size: -
length: 12
J: TRBJ2-1
V: TRBV29-1
D: -
CDR3: CSVEEQLGEQFF
DNA: TGCAGCGTTGAAGAACAGCTCGGTGAGCAGTTCTTC

size: -
length: 12
J: TRBJ1-1
V: TRBV2
D: -
CDR3: CASSGTDTEAFF
DNA: TGTGCCAGCAGTGGGACAGACACTGAAGCTTTCTTT

size: -
length: 13
J: TRBJ2-5
V: TRBV7-6
D: -
CDR3: CASSYLVQETQYF
DNA: TGTGCCAGCAGCTATTTGGTACAAGAGACCCAGTACTTC

size: -
length: 11
J: TRBJ1-4
V: TRBV14
D: -
CDR3: CASSQDYRLFF
DNA: TGTGCCAGCAGCCAGGATTACCGCTTGTTTTTT

size: -
length: 16
J: TRBJ2-3
V: TRBV9
D: TRBD2
CDR3: CASSSSGLAGPDTQYF
DNA: TGTGCCAGCAGCTCTTCTGGACTAGCGGGGCCCGATACGCAGTATTTT

size: -
length: 14
J: TRBJ2-5
V: TRBV27
D: -
CDR3: CASSSPIQRETQYF
DNA: TGTGCCAGCAGTTCCCCCATTCAGCGAGAGACCCAGTATTTC

size: few
length: 14
J: TRBJ2-6
V: TRBV27
D: -
CDR3: CASAEGAGANVLTF
DNA: TGTGCCAGCGCGGAAGGGGCTGGGGCCAACGTCCTGACTTTC

size: few
length: 12
J: TRBJ2-7
V: TRBV7-9
D: -
CDR3: CASSLDLHEQYF
DNA: TGTGCCAGCAGCTTAGATCTGCACGAGCAGTACTTC

size: -
length: 13
J: TRBJ2-2
V: TRBV12-3/TRBV12-4
D: -
CDR3: CASSRGTTGELFF
DNA: TGTGCCAGCAGTCGCGGGACAACCGGGGAGCTGTTTTTT

size: few
length: 19
J: TRBJ2-3
V: TRBV4-2
D: TRBD2
CDR3: CASSQGQGLAGVGTDTQYF
DNA: TGTGCCAGCAGCCAGGGACAAGGACTAGCGGGAGTTGGCACAGATACGCAGTATTTT

size: -
length: 13
J: TRBJ1-2
V: TRBV6-1
D: TRBD1
CDR3: CASRAGTDYGYTF
DNA: TGTGCCAGCAGAGCCGGGACAGACTATGGCTACACCTTC

size: few
length: 14
J: TRBJ2-1
V: TRBV7-9
D: -
CDR3: CASSLDGTRNEQFF
DNA: TGTGCCAGCAGCTTAGACGGGACCCGCAATGAGCAGTTCTTC

size: few
length: 15
J: TRBJ2-1
V: TRBV25-1
D: TRBD2
CDR3: CASSGGTMAYGEQFF
DNA: TGTGCCAGCAGTGGGGGGACTATGGCATACGGTGAGCAGTTCTTC

size: -
length: 13
J: TRBJ1-2
V: TRBV7-8
D: TRBD1
CDR3: CASSLGTGAGYTF
DNA: TGTGCCAGCAGCTTAGGGACAGGGGCCGGCTACACCTTC

size: few
length: 14
J: TRBJ1-5
V: TRBV29-1
D: TRBD1
CDR3: CSVGTTGGNQPQHF
DNA: TGCAGCGTCGGGACGACAGGGGGCAATCAGCCCCAGCATTTT